The text below deals with one T cell receptor beta chain. Its target is unknown. These data originate in a study of neoadjuvant anti-PD-1 for oral cavity cancer. Study-wide background: Patients without progression received a fourth nivolumab dose around day 43, then surgical resection on days 50-56. Study-level findings and limits: Only three patients per response group were TCR-analyzed; validation needed.

V dropped 3 bases and J dropped 3; count of bases not matched to a gene: 4. CDR3 length: 16 residues. CDR1 and CDR2 (germline): SGHRS, YFSETQ. Most tumor samples had approximately 4.6 ug input DNA in two replicates. The method was immunoSEQ multiplex PCR; TCRdb's version includes in-frame clones alone and lacks a portion of them. The repertoire holds a few thousand clones, with roughly 64% as singletons. This chain uses TRBV5-1 with TRBJ2-2; TRBD1 matches 11 bases. This TCR derives from a person between 40 and 80 years old with oral cavity squamous cell carcinoma. The sequenced sample was tumor tissue, obtained before nivolumab (anti-PD-1) treatment. The CDR3 protein is CASSWGTGGDTGELFF. DNA for the CDR3: TGCGCCAGCAGCTGGGGGACAGGGGGAGACACCGGGGAGCTGTTTTTT. Filled out from reference TRBV5-1 and TRBJ2-2, the complete variable domain reads KAGVTQTPRYLIKTRGQQVTLSCSPISGHRSVSWYQQTPGQGLQFLFEYFSETQRNKGNFPGRFSGRQFSNSRSEMNVSTLELGDSALYLCASSWGTGGDTGELFFGEGSRLTVL.